The 3 T cell receptor beta chains below were found in one sample sequenced in a study of blood T cell repertoires in COVID-19. The table came from immunoSEQ multiplex PCR; TCRdb's copy has only in-frame clones and leaves some out. The table includes approximately 270,000 clones, approximately 83% detected once. Sequencing used peripheral blood. The receptor set was obtained from a woman between 70 and 85 years old with acute or convalescent COVID-19.

The chain recombines TRBV5-8 with TRBJ2-5, with TRBD2 matching over 7 bases. This CDR3 is built from 17 residues. Looked up from germline, CDR1 is SGHTS and CDR2 is YDEGEE. Trimming took 2 bases from V and 2 from J; bases not matched to a gene: 12. Here the CDR3 DNA reads TGTGCCAGCAGCTTCGCCCGGGAGGCTAGCATACAAGAGACCCAGTACTTC. It specifies CASSFAREASIQETQYF.

This chain joins TRBV5-1 and TRBJ2-5, with D possibly TRBD2 on 6 matching bases. The CDR3 covers 16 residues. From germline, CDR1 is SGHRS and CDR2 YFSETQ. V lost 0 bases and J lost 1, with 13 bases in between. The CDR3 is CASSLAPAGFQETQYF. CDR3 nucleotides: TGCGCCAGCAGCTTGGCGCCAGCGGGTTTCCAAGAGACCCAGTACTTC. Full variable domain (missing parts from reference TRBV5-1 and TRBJ2-5): KAGVTQTPRYLIKTRGQQVTLSCSPISGHRSVSWYQQTPGQGLQFLFEYFSETQRNKGNFPGRFSGRQFSNSRSEMNVSTLELGDSALYLCASSLAPAGFQETQYFGPGTRLLVL.

V is TRBV18 and J is TRBJ2-1, with D possibly being TRBD1 (5 bases). The germline CDR1 and CDR2 sequences are KGHSH and LQKENI. Trimming stripped 2 bases from V and 6 bases from J, with 14 bases between. The CDR3 is 15 residues long. In DNA, the CDR3 is TGTGCCAGCTCACCAGGCAGGGTATCCCCCAATGAGCAGTTCTTC. Encoded protein: CASSPGRVSPNEQFF.